These 17 T cell receptor beta chains were sequenced from one sample in a study of a mutant IDH1 vaccine in newly diagnosed glioma. Repertoires were generated with immunoSEQ multiplex PCR, while TCRdb's copy carries only in-frame clones and drops some. The repertoire consists of 60,000 to 75,000 clones, with about four fifths occurring once and the leading ten covering approximately 4.2%. Time point in this sample: baseline, week 1 (first vaccination visit). Treatment indicated: pre-vaccination baseline after standard-of-care therapy. Sequences were derived from peripheral blood mononuclear cells (PBMCs), sampled from a glioma patient treated with radiotherapy, temozolomide or both. These receptors all come from a woman aged 18 to 35 with glioma. Some clones in this sample may be carry-over from other donors' samples.

V is TRBV30 and J is TRBJ2-7, with D tentatively TRBD1 or TRBD2 (5 bases each). Germline lookup yields CDR1 GTSNPN and CDR2 SVGIG (reference sequence). This CDR3 has 12 amino acids. Trimming removed 3 bases from V and 3 bases from J, with 9 bases in between. CDR3 region: CAWSGTVYEQYF. In nucleotides, the CDR3 is TGTGCCTGGAGCGGGACGGTCTACGAGCAGTACTTC.

This clone was observed once. The V call is TRBV6-5, the J call TRBJ1-4, with D possibly matching TRBD1 (5 bases). The CDR3 is made up of 15 amino acids. Germline loops: CDR1 MNHEY, CDR2 SVGAGI. V lost 7 bases to trimming and J lost 4 bases, with 16 bases between them. Here the CDR3 DNA reads TGTGCCAGCAATCCCGCGGGACGGAGTAATGAAAAACTGTTTTTT. Its translation: CASNPAGRSNEKLFF.

This rearrangement joins TRBV11-2 to TRBJ2-7, with D uncertain. Trimming cost V 2 bases and J 3 bases, with 11 bases left between them. The CDR3 is 14 amino acids. CDR1 and CDR2 from the germline V gene are SGHAT and FQNNGV. CDR3: CASSLIQPSYEQYF. DNA of the CDR3: TGTGCCAGCAGCTTAATACAGCCGAGCTACGAGCAGTACTTC.

This clone occurred a few times. V is TRBV6-5 and J is TRBJ2-7; D is possibly TRBD2 (5 bases). This CDR3 contains 12 residues. V gave up 8 bases and J gave up 7 bases, with 15 bases separating them. CDR1 MNHEY and CDR2 SVGAGI come from the germline V gene. CDR3 coding DNA: TGTGCCAGCTCGAAAAATGAGGGAGAGCAGTACTTC. Protein: CASSKNEGEQYF.

The V gene is TRBV5-1, the J gene TRBJ2-6; D not resolved. The CDR3 spans 16 residues. V lost 4 bases, J lost 3 bases, and 14 bases lay in between. Germline V lookup: CDR1 SGHRS, CDR2 YFSETQ. The CDR3 loop reads CASSPGITSGANVLTF. CDR3 sequence (DNA): TGCGCCAGCAGCCCAGGAATAACAAGTGGGGCCAACGTCCTGACTTTC.

This clone was seen just once. This chain links TRBV27 with TRBJ2-1; no firm D call. The V end was cut by 6 bases, the J end by 4 bases, with 4 bases between. The length of the CDR3 is 11 residues. Germline loops: CDR1 MNHEY, CDR2 SMNVEV (reference sequence). The CDR3 sequence: CASSRYNEQFF. The CDR3 nucleotides are TGTGCCAGCAGCCGGTACAATGAGCAGTTCTTC.

This CDR3 is CASSEEGISNQPQHF. The CDR3 coding sequence is TGTGCCAGCAGTGAAGAAGGGATTAGCAATCAGCCCCAGCATTTT. The chain carries TRBV6-1 and TRBJ1-5; unclear D gene. V lost 1 base and J 0 bases, leaving 7 bases between the germline ends. The CDR3 contains 15 residues. The germline CDR1 and CDR2 sequences are MNHNS and SASEGT.

The J gene is TRBJ2-7, the V gene TRBV15; tentatively, D is TRBD1 or TRBD2 (6 bases each). With 3 bases removed from V and 0 bases from J, the gap between germline ends came to 18 bases. The germline V gene encodes CDR1 LNHNV and CDR2 YYDKDF (reference sequence). The CDR3 covers 17 residues. The chain's CDR3 is CATSRLFLRDNSYEQYF. The CDR3 bases are TGTGCCACCAGCAGGCTTTTTCTGCGGGACAACTCCTACGAGCAGTACTTC. Complete variable domain (other parts from reference TRBV15 and TRBJ2-7): DAMVIQNPRYQVTQFGKPVTLSCSQTLNHNVMYWYQQKSSQAPKLLFHYYDKDFNNEADTPDNFQSRRPNTSFCFLDIRSPGLGDTAMYLCATSRLFLRDNSYEQYFGPGTRLTVT.

The chain is built from TRBV14 and TRBJ2-7, with 8 bases that match TRBD2. The trim removed 4 bases at V and 2 bases at J, leaving 7 bases unmatched. This CDR3 contains 15 residues. Germline CDR1 and CDR2: SGHDN and FVKESK. The CDR3 spells CASSPLGSGTYEQYF. Here the CDR3 DNA reads TGTGCCAGCAGCCCTCTGGGTAGCGGGACCTACGAGCAGTACTTC.

The rearrangement joins TRBV10-3 to TRBJ1-2; the D gene is possibly TRBD1 (5 bases). The CDR3 covers 14 residues. Germline V gene sequence: CDR1 ENHRY, CDR2 SYGVKD. V lost 7 bases and J lost 2, with 14 bases in between. CDR3 DNA: TGTGCCATCAAAATCCAGACAGAGAACTATGGCTACACCTTC. Translated: CAIKIQTENYGYTF.

The V gene is TRBV27, the J gene TRBJ2-7; 8 nucleotides agree with TRBD2. The CDR3 contains 15 residues. From germline, CDR1 is MNHEY and CDR2 SMNVEV (reference sequence). The J segment lost 3 bases and the V segment lost 2 bases, leaving 6 bases of the junction unmatched. CDR3 DNA: TGTGCCAGCAGTTTAGGGTCTAGCGGGTACTACGAGCAGTACTTC. It encodes CASSLGSSGYYEQYF.

The V gene is TRBV5-6, the J gene TRBJ1-5, with D perhaps matching TRBD1 (5 bases). This CDR3 is built from 15 residues. V gave up 4 bases and J gave up 6 bases, with 17 bases separating them. The V gene's germline CDR1 is SGHDT and CDR2 YYEEEE. The DNA of the CDR3 is TGTGCCAGCAGCCCGGACAACGGGGCGGGTCAGCCCCAGCATTTT. Protein sequence: CASSPDNGAGQPQHF.

The chain employs TRBV25-1 and TRBJ2-3; D gene uncertain. Germline V gene data show CDR1 as MGHDK and CDR2 as SYGVNS. V lost 6 bases and J lost 5, with 9 bases in between. The length of the CDR3 is 12 residues. CDR3 in DNA: TGTGCCAGCAGGAAAGACAAAGATACGCAGTATTTT. Protein product: CASRKDKDTQYF.

V and J are TRBV7-2 and TRBJ2-5; TRBD2 matches 9 bases. The CDR3 length is 16 residues. Trimming cost V 4 bases and J 2 bases; bases outside gene matches: 8. CDR1 and CDR2 (germline): SGHTA, FQGNSA. CDR3 bases: TGTGCCAGCAGCTCAGCCCAGACTAGCGGACAAGAGACCCAGTACTTC. It yields the protein CASSSAQTSGQETQYF.

V usage is TRBV6-1 and J usage is TRBJ1-2; possible D gene TRBD1, 6 bases. This CDR3 spans 15 amino acids. CDR1 and CDR2 from the germline V gene are MNHNS and SASEGT. The V gene lost 7 bases and the J gene lost 0 bases, with 15 bases spanning the gap. The CDR3 loop reads CASKIYRVANYGYTF. The CDR3 nucleotides are TGTGCCAGCAAAATATACAGGGTTGCTAACTATGGCTACACCTTC.

This sequence joins TRBV20-1 and TRBJ2-7, with D possibly matching TRBD1 (6 bases). V was pared by 5 bases and J by 7 bases, with 9 bases between. This CDR3 contains 10 residues. The germline V gene has CDR1 DFQATT and CDR2 SNEGSKA (reference sequence). The CDR3 sequence is CSARQVEQYF. For the CDR3, the DNA is TGCAGTGCTCGACAGGTGGAGCAGTACTTC.

The gene calls are TRBV29-1 and TRBJ1-5, with 11 bases lining up with TRBD1. CDR3 length equals 14 residues. CDR1 and CDR2 from the germline V gene are SQVTM and ANQGSEA. V was clipped by 6 bases and J by 0 bases; unmatched bases: 1. The CDR3: CSVGTGGSNQPQHF. CDR3 DNA: TGCAGCGTCGGGACAGGGGGTAGCAATCAGCCCCAGCATTTT.